A single sample is the source of the 21 T cell receptor beta chains below, sequenced in a study of blood T cell repertoires in COVID-19 (dated by TCRdb to the early 2020s). Receptors were amplified or captured by the immunoSEQ multiplex PCR assay. TCRdb retrieved this table from immuneACCESS and kept in-frame rearrangements only. Not all clones are present; in checked studies, unresolved V genes account for under half, and no reason is known for the remainder. For this sample there are 95,000 to 150,000 clones; around 90% appear just once. The ten top clones hold 3.8% of the sample. The sequencing input was peripheral blood. The receptors stem from a woman aged 60 to 75 with COVID-19, enrolled during active disease.

This chain connects TRBV5-4 to TRBJ1-5; 11 nucleotides match TRBD1. The CDR3 contains 18 residues. Germline trimming cut 4 bases from V and 7 bases from J; bases unmatched to any gene: 16. The germline V gene has CDR1 SGHNT and CDR2 YYREEE (reference sequence). This CDR3 reads CASSNGQGALGGRQPQHF. CDR3 coding DNA: TGTGCCAGCAGCAACGGACAGGGGGCGCTTGGAGGCAGGCAGCCCCAGCATTTT.

This clone came up once. The V and J genes are TRBV6-5 and TRBJ2-1; 15 bases map to TRBD2. The germline gives CDR1 MNHEY, CDR2 SVGAGI. This CDR3 comprises 14 residues. V was clipped by 8 bases and J by 11 bases; unmatched bases: 7. CDR3 protein: CASRTSGGAFQQFF. The CDR3 nucleotides are TGTGCCAGCCGGACTAGCGGGGGGGCGTTCCAGCAGTTCTTC.

The rearrangement links TRBV7-3 to TRBJ1-1; D possibly corresponds to TRBD1 (6 bases). The germline gives CDR1 SGHTA, CDR2 FQGTGA. V lost 4 bases to trimming and J lost 1 base, with 10 bases between them. The CDR3 consists of 14 residues. As DNA, the CDR3 is TGTGCCAGCAGCTACCAGGGGTGGAACACTGAAGCTTTCTTT. Protein product: CASSYQGWNTEAFF.

The gene calls are TRBV19 and TRBJ2-1; 7 bases are a match to TRBD1. The J segment lost 9 bases and the V segment lost 5 bases, leaving 16 bases of the junction unmatched. The CDR3 has 16 residues. Germline CDR1 LNHDA, CDR2 SQIVND (reference sequence). CDR3 loop: CASSGMTGFSSSEQFF. CDR3 coding DNA: TGTGCCAGTAGTGGGATGACAGGGTTCAGTTCCAGTGAGCAGTTCTTC.

The chain combines TRBV9 with TRBJ1-1; 7 bases agree with TRBD1. V shed 0 bases, J shed 1 base, and the junction held 3 bases outside the gene matches. Germline V gives CDR1 SGDLS, CDR2 YYNGEE. This CDR3 contains 15 residues. This CDR3 reads CASSVGGTANTEAFF. The CDR3 DNA reads as TGTGCCAGCAGCGTAGGTGGGACAGCGAACACTGAAGCTTTCTTT.

This chain links TRBV5-1 with TRBJ2-1; 8 bases line up with TRBD2. This CDR3 has 15 residues. Trimming at V came to 6 bases and at J to 3 bases, leaving 8 bases not matched to a gene. Germline CDR1 SGHRS, CDR2 YFSETQ. Written as DNA, the CDR3 is TGCGCCAGCAAAGAATCAGCGGGGGACTACAATGAGCAGTTCTTC. Its protein is CASKESAGDYNEQFF. Complete variable domain (other parts from reference TRBV5-1 and TRBJ2-1): KAGVTQTPRYLIKTRGQQVTLSCSPISGHRSVSWYQQTPGQGLQFLFEYFSETQRNKGNFPGRFSGRQFSNSRSEMNVSTLELGDSALYLCASKESAGDYNEQFFGPGTRLTVL.

The rearrangement joins TRBV25-1 to TRBJ2-5; TRBD2 aligns across 11 bases. The CDR3 extends over 17 amino acids. V lost 1 base and J lost 2; bases outside the gene matches: 6. Germline V gene lookup returns CDR1 MGHDK and CDR2 SYGVNS. The CDR3 reads CASSELTTSGGQETQYF. In nucleotides, the CDR3 is TGTGCCAGCAGTGAATTAACAACTAGCGGGGGTCAAGAGACCCAGTACTTC.

The chain couples TRBV7-2 to TRBJ1-6, with a possible D match to TRBD1 (5 bases). Germline CDR1 reads SGHTA; CDR2 reads FQGNSA. V was trimmed by 2 bases and J by 9 bases, leaving 8 bases between them. The CDR3 has 13 amino acids. CDR3 amino acids: CASSLQGSSPLHF. As DNA, the CDR3 is TGTGCCAGCAGCTTACAGGGAAGTTCACCCCTCCACTTT.

The chain couples TRBV19 to TRBJ1-1; perhaps TRBD1 as D (5 bases). Germline loops: CDR1 LNHDA, CDR2 SQIVND (reference sequence). The V end lost 3 bases, the J end lost 1 base, and 12 bases lay between the germline ends. The CDR3 extends over 15 amino acids. CDR3 sequence reads: CASSIPGGGNTEAFF. CDR3 nucleotide sequence: TGTGCCAGTAGTATCCCCGGGGGAGGGAACACTGAAGCTTTCTTT.

The chain combines TRBV18 with TRBJ1-2; the D gene is possibly TRBD1 (6 bases). CDR1 is KGHSH and CDR2 is LQKENI in the germline V gene. Trimming cost V 5 bases and J 4 bases, with 8 bases left between them. CDR3 length equals 12 residues. The CDR3 DNA sequence: TGTGCCAGCTCATTGGACAGCTATGGCTACACCTTC. It codes for CASSLDSYGYTF.

A few counts support this clone. The rearrangement uses TRBV7-3 and TRBJ1-2; 9 bases line up with TRBD1. The V and J ends lost 5 bases and 2 bases, in that order; junction bases with no gene match: 3. The CDR3 has 14 residues. The germline gives CDR1 SGHTA, CDR2 FQGTGA. DNA for the CDR3: TGTGCCAGCAGCCTAGGACAGGGGAACTATGGCTACACCTTC. Protein product: CASSLGQGNYGYTF.

The genes are TRBV28 and TRBJ2-3; 9 positions match TRBD1. This CDR3 is built from 17 residues. Trimming cost V 6 bases and J 4 bases; bases outside gene matches: 14. Looked up from germline, CDR1 is MDHEN and CDR2 is SYDVKM. CDR3 sequence: CASSRVTGGLLADTQYF. CDR3 nucleotides: TGTGCCAGCAGCCGGGTGACAGGGGGTCTGTTGGCAGATACGCAGTATTTT.

This clone showed up just once. This sequence joins TRBV27 and TRBJ2-3; D might be TRBD1 (8 bases). The germline V gene has CDR1 MNHEY and CDR2 SMNVEV (reference sequence). Trimming stripped 5 bases from V and 11 bases from J, with 20 bases between. This CDR3 region has 14 residues. The CDR3 region is CASSHKKSGTGQYF. CDR3 nucleotide sequence: TGTGCCAGCAGTCATAAGAAAAGCGGGACAGGGCAGTATTTT.

This clone was found once. The rearrangement uses TRBV19 and TRBJ1-6, with 10 bases that match TRBD1. This CDR3 region has 15 residues. Trimming cost V 7 bases and J 8 bases; bases outside gene matches: 8. The germline gives CDR1 LNHDA, CDR2 SQIVND (reference sequence). CDR3 residues: CASTQTGGIDSPLHF. As DNA, the CDR3 is TGTGCCAGTACCCAGACAGGGGGCATTGATTCACCCCTCCACTTT.

CDR3 sequence: CASTNGGAVETQYF. CDR3 nucleotide sequence: TGTGCCAGTACTAACGGGGGGGCCGTAGAGACCCAGTACTTC. The chain carries TRBV19 and TRBJ2-5, with 8 nucleotides matching TRBD2. Per the germline V gene, CDR1 is LNHDA and CDR2 is SQIVND (reference sequence). Trimming removed 7 bases from V and 4 bases from J; junction bases left unmatched: 8. This CDR3 has 14 amino acids.

This clone was observed a handful of times. The chain links TRBV18 to TRBJ1-5; 7 bases map to TRBD1. The ends lost 8 bases at V and 7 bases at J; junction bases unmatched: 11. Germline CDR1 reads KGHSH; CDR2 reads LQKENI. The CDR3 runs to 14 residues. The CDR3 sequence is CASGPGTASQPQHF. CDR3 DNA sequence: TGTGCCAGCGGGCCCGGGACAGCGTCCCAGCCCCAGCATTTT.

J is TRBJ2-5 and V is TRBV6-4; the match to TRBD1 covers 7 bases. V was pared by 6 bases and J by 2 bases, with 3 bases of the junction left unmatched. The CDR3 contains 13 residues. Per germline, CDR1 MRHNA and CDR2 SNTAGT. The CDR3 loop is CASSRDRQETQYF. Written as DNA, the CDR3 is TGTGCCAGCAGCCGGGACAGACAAGAGACCCAGTACTTC.

This chain links TRBV19 with TRBJ1-1, with TRBD1 matching 8 bases. After removal of 6 bases from V and 4 bases from J, the junction contained 10 bases not matched to a gene. Germline values: CDR1 LNHDA, CDR2 SQIVND (reference sequence). The CDR3 loop spans 15 amino acids. CDR3 in DNA: TGTGCCAGTAGATCTCAGGGGGCGTCAGTCACTGAAGCTTTCTTT. Its translation is CASRSQGASVTEAFF.

This chain links TRBV11-3 with TRBJ2-7; 9 positions match TRBD1. J gave up 3 bases and V 3 bases, and 3 bases lay outside the gene matches. This CDR3 comprises 14 residues. Germline V gene lookup returns CDR1 SGHNT and CDR2 YENEEA. DNA for the CDR3: TGTGCCAGCAGCTTCGGGACAGGGAACTACGAGCAGTACTTC. This gives the protein CASSFGTGNYEQYF.

The rearrangement uses TRBV7-9 and TRBJ2-3, with a possible D match to TRBD2 (6 bases). Germline V gene lookup returns CDR1 SEHNR and CDR2 FQNEAQ (reference sequence). Trimming took off 5 bases at V and 2 bases at J, with 8 bases between the two ends. This CDR3 has 13 amino acids. CDR3 amino acids: CASSRDSTDTQYF. The CDR3, as DNA: TGTGCCAGCAGCCGGGACTCCACAGATACGCAGTATTTT.

V is TRBV10-3 and J is TRBJ2-3; a weak D match, TRBD2 (6 bases). Trimming took off 8 bases at V and 0 bases at J, with 15 bases between the two ends. The CDR3 is 15 amino acids. The germline gives CDR1 ENHRY, CDR2 SYGVKD. Here the CDR3 DNA reads TGTGCCATCCACCCCCACGGGGGAAGCACAGATACGCAGTATTTT. Protein sequence: CAIHPHGGSTDTQYF.